Listed below are T cell receptor beta chains from one sample, sequenced in a study of blood T cells in healthy people across ages. In TCRdb, the 5' RACE reads were re-called with MiXCR into one record per CDR3 protein. The data show some 1,800,000 distinct CDR3 sequences, with about two fifths seen just once and about 23% held by the top ten. The sequenced sample was blood. The receptors were sampled from a human donor in good health. Each CDR3 is given with its conserved first and last residue. The D gene is left open where the match is weak. Size is omitted from some rows. Given values are once, few, many or a class for expanded clones.

D: TRBD1; size: few; J: TRBJ1-1; V: TRBV5-1; CDR3: CASRRGSGGETEAFF; DNA: TGCGCCAGCAGGAGGGGGTCAGGGGGCGAGACTGAAGCTTTCTTT
D: TRBD1; size: few; J: TRBJ2-5; V: TRBV3-1; CDR3: CASRQGIIETQYF; DNA: TGTGCCAGCAGACAGGGGATAATAGAGACCCAGTACTTC
D: TRBD1; size: few; J: TRBJ2-1; V: TRBV28; CDR3: CASSFFGTGVDNEQFF; DNA: TGTGCCAGCAGTTTTTTTGGGACAGGGGTGGACAATGAGCAGTTCTTC
D: TRBD2; size: .; J: TRBJ2-3; V: TRBV12-3/TRBV12-4; CDR3: CASSPGLDSDTQYF; DNA: TGTGCCAGCAGTCCGGGACTAGATAGCGATACGCAGTATTTT
D: .; size: .; J: TRBJ2-3; V: TRBV7-2; CDR3: CASSYGGRTFQYF; DNA: TGTGCCAGCAGCTATGGGGGACGAACCTTCCAGTATTTT
D: TRBD1; size: .; J: TRBJ1-1; V: TRBV28; CDR3: CASILYRGGNTEAFF; DNA: TGTGCCAGCATTTTATACAGGGGAGGAAACACTGAAGCTTTCTTT
D: .; size: .; J: TRBJ2-3; V: TRBV20-1; CDR3: CSAPPSGWDTQYF; DNA: TGCAGTGCCCCCCCATCAGGTTGGGATACGCAGTATTTT
D: .; size: .; J: TRBJ2-5; V: TRBV5-5; CDR3: CASSLSEGPYERYF; DNA: TGTGCCAGCAGCTTGTCTGAGGGACCCTACGAGCGGTACTTC
D: TRBD1; size: .; J: TRBJ2-1; V: TRBV20-1; CDR3: CSAIAGDREPHEQFF; DNA: TGCAGTGCTATAGCCGGGGACAGGGAGCCCCATGAGCAGTTCTTC
D: TRBD1; size: few; J: TRBJ2-7; V: TRBV6-1; CDR3: CTSSEATGTGSYEQYF; DNA: TGTACCAGCAGTGAAGCTACCGGGACAGGCTCCTACGAGCAGTACTTC
D: .; size: many; J: TRBJ2-7; V: TRBV6-6; CDR3: CASSHPPVYEQYF; DNA: TGTGCCAGCAGTCACCCCCCAGTCTACGAGCAGTACTTC
D: .; size: .; J: TRBJ2-1; V: TRBV7-3; CDR3: CASSLHPRSGADEQFF; DNA: TGTGCCAGCAGCCTCCACCCCCGGTCTGGGGCCGATGAGCAGTTCTTC
D: .; size: few; J: TRBJ2-3; V: TRBV20-1; CDR3: CSAGIGSIDTQYF; DNA: TGCAGTGCTGGAATCGGGAGCATTGATACGCAGTATTTT
D: .; size: .; J: TRBJ2-5; V: TRBV7-8; CDR3: CASSLPSSVEQYF; DNA: TGTGCCAGCAGCCTCCCCTCCTCTGTTGAGCAGTACTTC
D: TRBD1; size: few; J: TRBJ2-1; V: TRBV5-5; CDR3: CASLAGGTYNEQFF; DNA: TGTGCCAGCCTGGCAGGGGGAACCTACAATGAGCAGTTCTTC
D: .; size: .; J: TRBJ2-7; V: TRBV18; CDR3: CASSPGSREEQYF; DNA: TGTGCCAGCTCACCAGGTAGCCGGGAGGAGCAGTACTTC
D: .; size: .; J: TRBJ2-5; V: TRBV7-2; CDR3: CASSFLVVLDEQYF; DNA: TGTGCCAGCAGCTTTCTGGTAGTTTTAGATGAGCAGTACTTC
D: TRBD2; size: .; J: TRBJ2-3; V: TRBV20-1; CDR3: CSPNTGLAMDTQYF; DNA: TGCAGCCCGAACACGGGACTAGCCATGGATACGCAGTATTTT
D: TRBD2; size: few; J: TRBJ2-4; V: TRBV2; CDR3: CASRVGLAGGVNIQYF; DNA: TGTGCCAGCAGGGTAGGACTAGCGGGCGGAGTAAACATTCAGTACTTC
D: .; size: .; J: TRBJ1-2; V: TRBV7-8; CDR3: CASSPRDPPYGYTF; DNA: TGTGCCAGCAGCCCCCGGGACCCTCCCTATGGCTACACCTTC
D: .; size: .; J: TRBJ2-4; V: TRBV7-2; CDR3: CASSLVGVSLAQNIQYF; DNA: TGTGCCAGCAGCTTAGTTGGGGTTTCCTTAGCCCAAAACATTCAGTACTTC
D: TRBD1; size: few; J: TRBJ2-2; V: TRBV6-6; CDR3: CASSRDRSTGELFF; DNA: TGTGCCAGCAGTCGGGACAGGTCAACCGGGGAGCTGTTTTTT
D: .; size: .; J: TRBJ1-2; V: TRBV4-3; CDR3: CASSQVGGVGYTF; DNA: TGCGCCAGCAGCCAAGTCGGGGGGGTTGGCTACACCTTC
D: .; size: few; J: TRBJ2-7; V: TRBV29-1; CDR3: CSVEELGREQYF; DNA: TGCAGCGTTGAAGAGTTAGGGCGCGAGCAGTACTTC
D: TRBD2; size: .; J: TRBJ2-4; V: TRBV5-1; CDR3: CASSLRRGGEPQNIQYF; DNA: TGCGCCAGCAGCTTGCGGCGCGGGGGGGAACCACAAAACATTCAGTACTTC
D: .; size: few; J: TRBJ2-1; V: TRBV27; CDR3: CATSGAYNEQFF; DNA: TGTGCTACGTCTGGGGCTTACAATGAGCAGTTCTTC
D: .; size: .; J: TRBJ2-1; V: TRBV20-1; CDR3: CSAYNWQEQFF; DNA: TGCAGTGCTTATAACTGGCAGGAGCAGTTCTTC
D: .; size: .; J: TRBJ1-1; V: TRBV19; CDR3: CASSAQVNTEACF; DNA: TGTGCCAGTAGTGCACAGGTGAACACTGAAGCTTGCTTT
D: .; size: few; J: TRBJ1-2; V: TRBV20-1; CDR3: CSAHPRGLTYGYTF; DNA: TGCAGTGCACATCCAAGAGGACTGACTTATGGCTACACCTTC
D: .; size: few; J: TRBJ1-2; V: TRBV6-2/TRBV6-3; CDR3: CATFDRSNYGYTF; DNA: TGTGCCACCTTCGATCGGTCTAACTATGGCTACACCTTC
D: TRBD1; size: many; J: TRBJ2-5; V: TRBV3-1; CDR3: CASSLQGAETQYF; DNA: TGTGCCAGCAGCCTACAGGGGGCTGAGACCCAGTACTTC
D: TRBD1; size: .; J: TRBJ1-4; V: TRBV10-3; CDR3: CAISEPGTGDNEKLFF; DNA: TGTGCCATCAGTGAGCCGGGGACAGGGGATAATGAAAAACTGTTTTTT
D: TRBD1; size: .; J: TRBJ1-1; V: TRBV7-2; CDR3: CASRLAWWDRDTEAFF; DNA: TGTGCCAGCAGGCTTGCTTGGTGGGACAGGGACACTGAAGCTTTCTTT
D: .; size: .; J: TRBJ2-2; V: TRBV9; CDR3: CASSSTGFTGELFF; DNA: TGTGCCAGCAGTTCAACAGGATTTACCGGGGAGCTGTTTTTT
D: .; size: .; J: TRBJ1-2; V: TRBV4-3; CDR3: CASSLRISYGYTF; DNA: TGCGCCAGCAGCCTCCGTATAAGCTATGGCTACACCTTC
D: .; size: .; J: TRBJ2-7; V: TRBV6-2/TRBV6-3; CDR3: CASTDSSSSYEQYF; DNA: TGTGCCAGCACCGACAGCTCTTCATCCTACGAGCAGTACTTC
D: TRBD2; size: .; J: TRBJ2-3; V: TRBV20-1; CDR3: CRASGAADTQYF; DNA: TGCAGGGCTAGCGGGGCCGCAGATACGCAGTATTTT
D: .; size: .; J: TRBJ2-3; V: TRBV20-1; CDR3: CSASDRQSSTDTQYF; DNA: TGCAGTGCTAGTGATCGACAGTCTAGCACAGATACGCAGTATTTT
D: .; size: .; J: TRBJ1-2; V: TRBV11-2; CDR3: CASSPSGPRSGYTF; DNA: TGTGCCAGCAGCCCTTCGGGACCCAGAAGCGGCTACACCTTC
D: TRBD1; size: .; J: TRBJ2-1; V: TRBV11-2; CDR3: CASSLDRVTGSYNEQVF; DNA: TGTGCCAGCAGCTTAGATCGCGTGACAGGGTCATACAATGAGCAGGTCTTC
D: TRBD2; size: .; J: TRBJ2-5; V: TRBV12-3/TRBV12-4; CDR3: CASRPTSGVETQYF; DNA: TGTGCCAGCAGGCCGACTAGCGGGGTTGAGACCCAGTACTTC
D: .; size: .; J: TRBJ1-2; V: TRBV21-1; CDR3: CASSPTVDSYGYTF; DNA: TGTGCCTCGTCCCCCACAGTCGATAGCTATGGCTACACCTTC
D: TRBD1; size: .; J: TRBJ2-7; V: TRBV4-3; CDR3: CASSQRGYGQGKAEQYF; DNA: TGCGCCAGCAGCCAAAGGGGCTACGGACAGGGGAAGGCCGAGCAGTACTTC
D: TRBD2; size: .; J: TRBJ2-1; V: TRBV6-1; CDR3: CASSVRLAGVEFF; DNA: TGTGCCAGCAGTGTGAGACTAGCGGGGGTCGAGTTCTTC
D: TRBD2; size: .; J: TRBJ2-1; V: TRBV20-1; CDR3: CSARSGTSGGEADEQFF; DNA: TGCAGTGCTAGGTCCGGGACTAGCGGGGGGGAGGCGGATGAGCAGTTCTTC
D: TRBD1; size: few; J: TRBJ1-2; V: TRBV7-9; CDR3: CASSLGGSDRDQNNYGYTF; DNA: TGTGCCAGCAGCTTAGGAGGGTCCGACAGGGACCAAAATAACTATGGCTACACCTTC
D: .; size: few; J: TRBJ1-2; V: TRBV12-3/TRBV12-4; CDR3: CASSLGWVGDGYTF; DNA: TGTGCCAGCAGTCTTGGTTGGGTAGGAGATGGCTACACCTTC
D: .; size: few; J: TRBJ2-7; V: TRBV6-2/TRBV6-3; CDR3: CASTRDGAYNEQYF; DNA: TGTGCCAGCACCCGGGACGGGGCCTACAATGAGCAGTACTTC
D: .; size: few; J: TRBJ1-4; V: TRBV6-5; CDR3: CASRATGSRRLFF; DNA: TGTGCCAGCAGGGCTACAGGGAGTCGGAGACTGTTTTTT
D: TRBD1; size: .; J: TRBJ1-5; V: TRBV7-2; CDR3: CASGDRQDQPQHF; DNA: TGTGCCAGCGGGGACAGACAGGACCAGCCCCAGCATTTT
D: TRBD1; size: .; J: TRBJ1-2; V: TRBV7-2; CDR3: CASSSTGLESYTF; DNA: TGTGCCAGCAGCTCGACAGGGCTTGAAAGCTACACCTTC
D: .; size: .; J: TRBJ2-7; V: TRBV18; CDR3: CASSPVGVYEQYF; DNA: TGTGCCAGCTCACCGGTAGGTGTCTACGAGCAGTACTTC
D: TRBD1; size: .; J: TRBJ2-7; V: TRBV5-1; CDR3: CASSLGTGPLYEQYF; DNA: TGCGCCAGCAGCCTAGGGACAGGGCCACTCTACGAGCAGTACTTC